The next 26 T cell receptor beta chains were all read from a single sample in a study of CD8 T cells in Susac syndrome. RNA totalling about 0.5 to 1 ug underwent reverse transcription with random hexamers. One entry per CDR3 protein results from TCRdb running MiXCR on the immunoSEQ multiplex PCR reads. Among 100,000 to 150,000 distinct CDR3 sequences listed, around 75% were seen once. Sequenced: CD8+ T cells from PBMCs. These receptors came from a human donor with multiple sclerosis.

The V call is TRBV10-3, the J call TRBJ2-7, with 8 positions matching TRBD1. Germline values: CDR1 ENHRY, CDR2 SYGVKD. The CDR3 contains 16 residues. V lost 7 bases, J lost 1 base, and 12 bases stayed unmatched. In DNA form, the CDR3 reads TGTGCCATCACCCCGGGGACAGGCCAATTTTCCTACGAGCAGTACTTC. Protein: CAITPGTGQFSYEQYF.

The rearrangement links TRBV11-2 to TRBJ2-1; no definite D call. Germline V gene lookup returns CDR1 SGHAT and CDR2 FQNNGV. With 2 bases removed from V and 10 bases from J, the gap between germline ends came to 15 bases. This CDR3 region has 14 residues. In nucleotides, the CDR3 is TGTGCCAGCAGCTTATTGGCCTTTGGGCGGGAGCAGTTCTTC. Translated, it gives CASSLLAFGREQFF.

This clonotype has only one observation. V and J are TRBV28 and TRBJ1-6; 7 positions match TRBD1. V was pared by 3 bases and J by 0 bases, with 14 bases of the junction left unmatched. This CDR3 is 20 amino acids long. Germline V gene sequence: CDR1 MDHEN, CDR2 SYDVKM. CDR3 nucleotide sequence: TGTGCCAGCAGTTTGATACCCGGGGACAGCAGCAGCTCCTATAATTCACCCCTCCACTTT. This translates into CASSLIPGDSSSSYNSPLHF.

V gene TRBV4-1 combines with J gene TRBJ1-1; the D gene is possibly TRBD1 (6 bases). The CDR3 is made up of 15 amino acids. Germline CDR1 reads MGHRA; CDR2 reads YSYEKL. V gave up 1 base and J gave up 4 bases, with 13 bases separating them. In DNA, the CDR3 is TGCGCCAGCAGCCAAGTCGGGGGGCAGGTCACTGAAGCTTTCTTT. It codes for CASSQVGGQVTEAFF.

The CDR3 loop reads CASSQDRTSSRELFF. The DNA of the CDR3 is TGTGCCAGCAGCCAAGATCGGACTAGCAGCCGGGAGCTGTTTTTT. The chain is built from TRBV3-1 and TRBJ2-2, with 8 positions matching TRBD2. CDR1 is LGHDT, CDR2 YNNKEL, per germline (reference sequence). The CDR3 consists of 15 residues. Trimming at V came to 0 bases and at J to 9 bases, leaving 6 bases not matched to a gene.

This clonotype was counted only a few times. The chain links TRBV7-9 to TRBJ1-5; unclear D gene. This CDR3 has 15 amino acids. Germline CDR1 is SEHNR and CDR2 is FQNEAQ (reference sequence). V lost 5 bases, J lost 7 bases, and 18 bases lay in between. The CDR3 loop is CASSASRQAGQPQHF. The CDR3 DNA sequence: TGTGCCAGCAGCGCGAGTCGTCAGGCCGGGCAGCCCCAGCATTTT.

V is TRBV19 and J is TRBJ1-2, with D perhaps TRBD1 (6 bases). Trimming took 3 bases from V and 4 from J, leaving 12 bases between them. Germline V gives CDR1 LNHDA, CDR2 SQIVND (reference sequence). CDR3 length equals 14 residues. The CDR3, as DNA: TGTGCCAGTAGTATGGACAGCCCCTCCTATGGCTACACCTTC. Its translation: CASSMDSPSYGYTF.

The chain couples TRBV28 to TRBJ2-7; possibly TRBD2 for D (6 bases). Germline assignment: CDR1 MDHEN and CDR2 SYDVKM. This CDR3 has 13 residues. V was trimmed by 10 bases and J by 2 bases, leaving 15 bases between them. The CDR3: CATLSTSPYEQYF. CDR3 DNA sequence: TGTGCCACCCTATCTACTAGCCCCTACGAGCAGTACTTC.

This sequence joins TRBV12-3 or TRBV12-4 and TRBJ2-1; D not resolved. CDR3 size: 13 residues. Trimming left V 7 bases short and J 6 bases short, with 13 bases between. Here the CDR3 DNA reads TGTGCCAGCAACGATGAGACGACCAATGAGCAGTTCTTC. As protein: CASNDETTNEQFF.

This clonotype was seen only once. The chain couples TRBV4-1 to TRBJ2-1, with 7 bases fitting TRBD2. Trimming removed 5 bases from V and 5 bases from J; junction bases left unmatched: 9. CDR1 and CDR2 (germline): MGHRA, YSYEKL. This CDR3 has 15 amino acids. CDR3 in amino acids: CASSTRRGSDNEQFF. CDR3 nucleotides: TGCGCCAGCAGCACGCGGCGGGGGAGCGACAATGAGCAGTTCTTC.

The V call is TRBV12-3 or TRBV12-4, the J call TRBJ2-5; unclear D gene. The CDR3 length is 12 residues. V was cut by 6 bases and J by 5 bases, with 10 bases left in between. The CDR3 DNA reads as TGTGCCAGCAGACATCTAGGGGAGACCCAGTACTTC. As protein: CASRHLGETQYF.

The chain has TRBV7-2 and TRBJ1-1; D not resolved. The CDR3 spans 13 residues. The germline gives CDR1 SGHTA, CDR2 FQGNSA. Trimming stripped 9 bases from V and 0 bases from J, with 11 bases between. CDR3 sequence reads: CASTGLMNTEAFF. The DNA of the CDR3 is TGTGCCAGTACCGGACTGATGAACACTGAAGCTTTCTTT.

The chain has TRBV2 and TRBJ2-7; the D call may be TRBD1 or TRBD2 (5 bases each). Germline loops: CDR1 SNHLY, CDR2 FYNNEI. The CDR3 sequence is 13 residues long. V lost 4 bases and J 9 bases, leaving 16 bases between the germline ends. The CDR3 region is CASSGHRIEGQYF. In DNA form, the CDR3 reads TGTGCCAGCAGTGGTCACAGGATAGAGGGGCAGTACTTC.

V usage is TRBV27 and J usage is TRBJ1-5; D perhaps matches TRBD1 (6 bases). The CDR3 extends over 13 amino acids. V was pared by 7 bases and J by 0 bases, with 7 bases between. In germline, CDR1 is MNHEY, CDR2 SMNVEV (reference sequence). The CDR3 DNA reads TGTGCCAGCAAGGGGGGTAGCAATCAGCCCCAGCATTTT. Translation gives CASKGGSNQPQHF.

V is TRBV6-1 and J is TRBJ2-5; tentatively, D is TRBD1 (6 bases). Germline V gene lookup returns CDR1 MNHNS and CDR2 SASEGT. The CDR3 extends over 13 amino acids. Trimming cost V 6 bases and J 7 bases, with 15 bases left between them. CDR3 sequence (DNA): TGTGCCAGCAGCGAGGGGGAGTTAGGGACCCAGTACTTC. Amino acids: CASSEGELGTQYF.

The chain combines TRBV7-8 with TRBJ2-1; perhaps TRBD2 as D (5 bases). The V and J ends lost 5 bases and 8 bases respectively, with 19 bases between them. Germline-derived CDR1 and CDR2 are SGHVS and FQNEAQ. The CDR3 loop spans 15 amino acids. This CDR3 reads CASSLDREGYDEQFF. The CDR3 DNA reads as TGTGCCAGCAGCCTCGATCGGGAAGGGTATGATGAGCAGTTCTTC.

The chain carries TRBV12-3 or TRBV12-4 and TRBJ1-1; D gene uncertain. Trimming cost V 4 bases and J 1 base, with 7 bases left between them. The CDR3 sequence is 13 residues long. The CDR3 nucleotides read TGTGCCAGCAGTTACCCAGGGAACACTGAAGCTTTCTTT. Translated: CASSYPGNTEAFF.

This clonotype was recorded a few times. The V gene is TRBV28, the J gene TRBJ1-5; D gene ambiguous. This CDR3 is built from 15 residues. The germline CDR1 and CDR2 sequences are MDHEN and SYDVKM. V lost 2 bases and J lost 4, with 12 bases in between. In nucleotides, the CDR3 is TGTGCCAGCAGTTTAATTGTGGTTGGTAATCAGCCCCAGCATTTT. Translating gives CASSLIVVGNQPQHF.

The rearrangement uses TRBV7-2 and TRBJ2-1; 7 bases match TRBD2. Germline V CDR1 and CDR2: SGHTA, FQGNSA. The junction had 9 bases not matched to a gene; V was cut back by 4 bases and J by 12 bases. This CDR3 is built from 13 residues. Written as DNA, the CDR3 is TGTGCCAGCAGCTGGGGGGGAGAAGGCGGGCAGTTCTTC. Translation: CASSWGGEGGQFF.

The chain couples TRBV11-3 to TRBJ2-1; 13 nucleotides agree with TRBD2. The germline V gene encodes CDR1 SGHNT and CDR2 YENEEA. CDR3 length equals 17 residues. J lost 0 bases, V lost 4 bases, and 3 bases had no gene match. DNA for the CDR3: TGTGCCAGCAGCTCCTGGACTAGCGGGAGCTCCTACAATGAGCAGTTCTTC. Translated, it gives CASSSWTSGSSYNEQFF.

The V call is TRBV27, the J call TRBJ2-1; 9 bases fit TRBD2. The CDR3 contains 17 residues. V lost 4 bases to trimming and J lost 3 bases; unmatched junction nucleotides: 10. Germline lookup yields CDR1 MNHEY and CDR2 SMNVEV (reference sequence). This CDR3 is CASSSHDLAGSYNEQFF. DNA of the CDR3: TGTGCCAGCAGTTCTCACGATCTAGCGGGAAGCTACAATGAGCAGTTCTTC.

About this clonotype: A read error may account for a junction end that differs from germline. This chain links TRBV5-1 with TRBJ1-1; D remains unclear. The CDR3 is 11 amino acids. Germline V CDR1 and CDR2: SGHRS, YFSETQ. CDR3 in DNA: TGTGCCAGCAGTTTGGGTTCTGAAGCTTTCTTT. This sequence encodes CASSLGSEAFF.

The CDR3 loop reads CASSPANSPLHF. The CDR3 DNA reads as TGTGCCAGCAGCCCGGCGAATTCACCCCTCCACTTT. The rearrangement links TRBV6-1 to TRBJ1-6; D is unresolved. V lost 6 bases and J lost 7, with 7 bases in between. The germline V gene encodes CDR1 MNHNS and CDR2 SASEGT. This CDR3 contains 12 residues.

J is TRBJ2-2 and V is TRBV29-1; a possible D gene is TRBD2 (6 bases). The germline V gene encodes CDR1 SQVTM and CDR2 ANQGSEA. Trimming shortened V by 4 bases and J by 5 bases, and 8 bases separated the two germline ends. The CDR3 totals 12 residues. This CDR3 reads CSVVGGTGELFF. The CDR3 DNA reads TGCAGCGTTGTCGGGGGAACCGGGGAGCTGTTTTTT.

V and J are TRBV3-1 and TRBJ2-7; 7 bases match TRBD2. V was pared by 1 base and J by 2 bases, with 2 bases of the junction left unmatched. Germline CDR1 and CDR2: LGHDT and YNNKEL (reference sequence). The CDR3 covers 14 residues. The chain's CDR3 is CASSQGGGAYEQYF. The CDR3 bases are TGTGCCAGCAGCCAAGGCGGGGGTGCCTACGAGCAGTACTTC.

The genes are TRBV4-3 and TRBJ2-1; 10 nucleotides align to TRBD2. This CDR3 has 15 residues. The V and J ends lost 6 bases and 6 bases, in that order; junction bases with no gene match: 8. Germline lookup yields CDR1 LGHNA and CDR2 YSLEER. CDR3 region: CASSPLAGVANEQFF. As DNA, the CDR3 is TGCGCCAGCAGTCCGCTAGCGGGAGTAGCCAATGAGCAGTTCTTC.